Sequencing of this T cell receptor beta chain was carried out in a study of somatic mutations in cytotoxic T cells in rheumatoid arthritis. Assay: immunoSEQ multiplex PCR; the TCRdb copy retains only in-frame clones and omits some. The sample holds 15,000 to 20,000 clones, around 79% seen once. Only one count was recorded for this clone. This CDR3 comprises 14 residues. Trimming pared 5 bases from V and 5 bases from J, leaving 13 bases between. Germline lookup yields CDR1 SGHVS and CDR2 FNYEAQ. This sequence originates from a woman between 50 and 59 years old in good health. The chain carries TRBV7-6 and TRBJ2-1; D not certain. Sequencing was carried out using CD8+ T cells sorted from blood. The CDR3 sequence is CASSPPLGNNEQFF. CDR3 nucleotides: TGTGCCAGCAGCCCCCCACTCGGAAACAATGAGCAGTTCTTC.